This is a list of T cell receptor beta chains from one sample in a study of glioma-infiltrating T cells. Using its own MiXCR run on the multiplex PCR reads, TCRdb lists one record per CDR3 protein. The sample consists of around 190,000 distinct CDR3 sequences, around 40% of them appearing once. The sample comprised glioma tissue, nonneoplastic brain tissue, or PBMCs (not recorded which). The receptors here all came from a human donor with low-grade glioma or glioblastoma, undergoing nonglioma brain surgery, or in good health (not recorded which). The CDR3 runs from the conserved cysteine through the conserved F or W. D genes are given only for firm matches. Clone size is given for some rows only: seen once, a few or many times, or a class if the clone is expanded.

V	J	D	size	CDR3	DNA
TRBV6-1	TRBJ2-7	NA	NA	CASSLYGANEQYF	TGTGCCAGCAGTTTATACGGCGCCAATGAGCAGTACTTC
TRBV5-4	TRBJ1-2	NA	NA	CASSLASRDRHGYTF	TGTGCCAGCAGCTTGGCCTCGAGGGATCGCCACGGCTACACCTTC
TRBV6-2/TRBV6-3	TRBJ2-3	TRBD1	NA	CANSYGTDSTDTQYF	TGTGCCAACAGTTACGGGACAGACAGCACAGATACGCAGTATTTT
TRBV6-6	TRBJ1-1	NA	many	CASSYRVSNTEAFF	TGTGCCAGCAGTTACAGGGTATCGAACACTGAAGCTTTCTTT
TRBV28	TRBJ1-3	TRBD1	once	CASTLASDRHSGNTIYF	TGTGCCAGCACCCTAGCCTCGGACAGGCACTCTGGAAACACCATATATTTT
TRBV2	TRBJ2-1	TRBD2	many	CARRDYPSNEQFF	TGTGCCAGGCGGGACTACCCTTCCAATGAGCAGTTCTTC
TRBV7-9	TRBJ2-1	NA	many	CASSLRVDNNEQFF	TGTGCCAGCAGCTTACGGGTGGACAACAATGAGCAGTTCTTC
TRBV2	TRBJ2-5	NA	NA	CATSERAKQETQYF	TGTGCCACCAGTGAGAGGGCAAAACAAGAGACCCAGTACTTC
TRBV7-8	TRBJ2-7	NA	NA	CASSTNRAGVEQYF	TGTGCCAGCAGCACGAACAGGGCTGGGGTCGAGCAGTACTTC
TRBV30	TRBJ1-5	TRBD1	NA	CAWSVAGGRQPQHF	TGTGCCTGGAGTGTAGCAGGGGGCCGTCAGCCCCAGCATTTT
TRBV7-9	TRBJ2-7	TRBD2	NA	CASSNPPGGIRYEQYF	TGTGCCAGCAGCAATCCTCCGGGGGGGATCCGCTACGAGCAGTACTTC
TRBV10-3	TRBJ1-5	NA	many	CAISESTPSNQPQHF	TGTGCCATCAGTGAGAGCACTCCAAGCAATCAGCCCCAGCATTTT
TRBV11-1	TRBJ2-7	NA	NA	CASSLDRASGSYEQYF	TGTGCCAGCAGCTTAGACAGGGCTAGCGGCTCCTACGAGCAGTACTTC
TRBV5-1	TRBJ2-7	TRBD1	NA	CASSRFDRDYEQYF	TGCGCCAGCAGCCGTTTCGACAGGGACTACGAGCAGTACTTC
TRBV6-2/TRBV6-3	TRBJ2-1	TRBD2	many	CASSYSIPGLAANEQFF	TGTGCCAGCAGTTACTCGATACCGGGACTAGCGGCAAATGAGCAGTTCTTC
TRBV5-4	TRBJ1-2	NA	many	CASSSPIRGNYGYTF	TGTGCCAGCAGCTCCCCTATAAGGGGTAACTATGGCTACACCTTC
TRBV29-1	TRBJ2-3	TRBD1	few	CSVEDDRGTDTQYF	TGCAGCGTTGAGGATGACAGGGGCACAGATACGCAGTATTTT
TRBV7-2	TRBJ2-3	NA	many	CASSLGGRTDTQYF	TGTGCCAGCAGCTTAGGTGGGCGCACAGATACGCAGTATTTT
TRBV27	TRBJ2-1	NA	many	CASSLPPYNEQFF	TGTGCCAGCAGTTTGCCCCCCTACAATGAGCAGTTCTTC
TRBV12-3/TRBV12-4	TRBJ1-5	TRBD1	NA	CARSPGGRLQPQHF	TGTGCCAGAAGTCCAGGGGGCCGGCTTCAGCCCCAGCATTTT
TRBV5-1	TRBJ2-4	NA	few	CASSSPTTDIQYF	TGCGCCAGCAGCTCTCCCACGACTGACATTCAGTACTTC
TRBV7-2	TRBJ2-7	NA	once	CVSSLTTYEQYF	TGTGTTAGCAGCTTAACTACTTACGAGCAGTACTTC
TRBV7-2	TRBJ1-1	NA	many	CASSRDRNTEAFF	TGTGCCAGCAGCAGAGACAGGAACACTGAAGCTTTCTTT
TRBV5-4	TRBJ1-5	TRBD1	many	CASSPGQGSNQPQHF	TGTGCCAGCAGCCCGGGACAGGGAAGCAATCAGCCCCAGCATTTT
TRBV5-1	TRBJ2-7	NA	NA	CASSLDDEQYF	TGCGCCAGCAGCTTGGACGACGAGCAGTACTTC
TRBV5-4	TRBJ2-1	NA	NA	CASSLPHSFPSYNDQFF	TGTGCCAGCAGCTTGCCCCACTCATTCCCTTCCTACAATGATCAGTTCTTC
TRBV12-3/TRBV12-4	TRBJ1-1	TRBD1	NA	CASRSPTGASEAFF	TGTGCCAGCAGGTCCCCAACAGGGGCTTCTGAAGCTTTCTTT
TRBV9	TRBJ1-2	TRBD1	NA	CASSRAGGDYGYTF	TGTGCCAGCAGCCGGGCAGGGGGCGACTATGGCTACACCTTC
TRBV4-1	TRBJ2-2	NA	NA	CGSSLTPGELFF	TGCGGCAGCAGCTTAACTCCCGGGGAGCTGTTTTTT